This TCR beta chain appears in the sequencing data of a study of T-cell reconstitution after alpha-beta-depleted transplantation in children. The V and J ends lost 6 bases and 0 bases respectively, with 18 bases between them. This CDR3 is built from 17 residues. Germline values: CDR1 SGHTA, CDR2 FQGNSA. Unique molecular identifiers were used to barcode this TCRbeta library. One entry per CDR3 protein, called by TCRdb with MiXCR from the PCR reads. The sample carries about 180,000 distinct CDR3 sequences, approximately 10% recorded once. Many counts were recorded for this clonotype. Its antigen is not known. General study findings and limits: In patients about two months after transplant, alpha-beta T cells reportedly arose from several hundred expanded graft clones. Some patients showed high day-60 TCRbeta diversity, which derived from surviving recipient T cells and thymic progenitors.

This chain connects TRBV7-2 to TRBJ1-5; weak D call: TRBD1 (6 bases). This sequence originates from a boy aged 2-9 years with acute myeloid leukemia, due to receive a stem cell transplant. Sequencing was performed on PBMCs, taken before TCRalphabeta/CD19-depleted stem cell transplant. The CDR3 loop reads CASSTGTFVYSNQPQHF. DNA for the CDR3: TGTGCCAGCAGTACAGGGACGTTCGTCTATAGCAATCAGCCCCAGCATTTT.